This TCR beta chain was recovered during a study of blood T cell repertoires in COVID-19. At the level of the study: Specimens from acute and convalescent COVID-19 originated in the United States, Italy and Spain.

The CDR3 spans 17 residues. J was trimmed by 1 base and V by 3 bases; bases with no gene match: 10. The germline CDR1 and CDR2 sequences are LNHDA and SQIVND (reference sequence). Original handling: From reference gene primer amplification, estimates of nucleated cell counts were derived. Sequencing used immunoSEQ multiplex PCR; TCRdb keeps in-frame clones, though not all of them. V, J and clone size are those of that table, while D and trimming were read from the DNA. The table records 160,000 or so clones, more than 65% of them present only once. This clone occurred once. Allocation to cohorts depended on clinical history reported by the participants.

The specimen sequenced was PBMCs or T cells enriched from blood (not recorded which). The V call is TRBV19, the J call TRBJ2-5; 8 nucleotides line up with TRBD2. The TCR originated in a man in his sixties who had recovered from COVID-19. The CDR3 sequence is CASSMGSGLAGQETQYF. DNA for the CDR3: TGTGCCAGTAGTATGGGGTCGGGGCTAGCGGGCCAAGAGACCCAGTACTTC.